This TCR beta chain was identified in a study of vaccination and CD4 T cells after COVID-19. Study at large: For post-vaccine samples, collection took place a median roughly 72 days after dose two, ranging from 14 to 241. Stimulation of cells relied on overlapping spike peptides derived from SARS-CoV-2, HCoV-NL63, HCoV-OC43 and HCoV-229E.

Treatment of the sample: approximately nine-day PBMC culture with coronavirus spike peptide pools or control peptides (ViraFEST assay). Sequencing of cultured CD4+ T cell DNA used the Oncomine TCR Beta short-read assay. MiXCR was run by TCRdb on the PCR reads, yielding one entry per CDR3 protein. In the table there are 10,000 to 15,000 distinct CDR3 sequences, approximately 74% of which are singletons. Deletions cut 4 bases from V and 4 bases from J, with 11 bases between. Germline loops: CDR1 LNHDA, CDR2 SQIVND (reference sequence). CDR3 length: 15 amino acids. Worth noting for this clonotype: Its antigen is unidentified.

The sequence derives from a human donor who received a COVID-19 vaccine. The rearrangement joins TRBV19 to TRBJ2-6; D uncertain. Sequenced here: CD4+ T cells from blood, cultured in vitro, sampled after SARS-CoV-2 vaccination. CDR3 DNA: TGTGCCAGTAGTACCCCCAAATCAGGGGCCAACGTCCTGACTTTC. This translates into CASSTPKSGANVLTF.